This T cell receptor beta chain was captured by sequencing in a study of blood T cell repertoires in COVID-19. Study overall: The origin of the acute and convalescent COVID-19 samples was the United States, Italy and Spain.

Germline V gives CDR1 ENHRY, CDR2 SYGVKD. V dropped 1 base and J dropped 5 bases, with 11 bases sitting between them. This CDR3 contains 14 residues. Source study methods: The authors estimated nucleated cell counts from reference gene primer amplification. Some clones are missing from TCRdb's copy, which holds only in-frame ones; the method was immunoSEQ multiplex PCR. The V and J calls and clone size are taken from that table; D and trimming were inferred from the DNA. The sample includes about 230,000 clones, roughly 84% of them seen just once. Sample: peripheral blood. The V gene is TRBV10-3, the J gene TRBJ1-1; D possibly corresponds to TRBD1 (5 bases). This TCR was recovered from a man in his forties who had recovered from COVID-19. CDR3 amino acids: CAISEFEEGTEAFF. The CDR3 DNA follows: TGTGCCATCAGTGAGTTCGAGGAGGGGACTGAAGCTTTCTTT.